Following are 21 T cell receptor beta chains from one sample sequenced in a study of blood T cell repertoires in COVID-19. Generated by immunoSEQ multiplex PCR, the TCRdb table keeps only in-frame clones and is missing some. This sample has 340,000 or so clones, with about 86% found just once. Sequencing input: PBMCs or T cells enriched from blood (not recorded which). Receptors were obtained from a woman between 40 and 55 years old with acute COVID-19.

The rearrangement uses TRBV19 and TRBJ1-2; no clear D gene. Germline V lookup: CDR1 LNHDA, CDR2 SQIVND (reference sequence). This CDR3 has 19 amino acids. Trimming stripped 8 bases from V and 1 base from J, with 29 bases between. This chain's CDR3 is CASVVGAVGSGGSNYGYTF. DNA of the CDR3: TGTGCCAGTGTAGTGGGTGCCGTCGGATCAGGAGGGAGTAACTATGGCTACACCTTC.

V gene TRBV7-2 combines with J gene TRBJ2-3, with TRBD1 matching over 8 bases. Trimming removed 3 bases from V and 2 bases from J; junction bases left unmatched: 10. This CDR3 is 17 amino acids long. CDR1 is SGHTA and CDR2 is FQGNSA in the germline V gene. The CDR3, as DNA: TGTGCCAGCAGCTTTGGGTTGGGCAGGGGGCCCACAGATACGCAGTATTTT. Protein: CASSFGLGRGPTDTQYF. Based on the CDR3 plus reference TRBV7-2 and TRBJ2-3, the full variable domain is GAGVSQSPSNKVTEKGKDVELRCDPISGHTALYWYRQSLGQGLEFLIYFQGNSAPDKSGLPSDRFSAERTGGSVSTLTIQRTQQEDSAVYLCASSFGLGRGPTDTQYFGPGTRLTVL.

J is TRBJ1-1 and V is TRBV11-1; 7 nucleotides align to TRBD1. Per germline, CDR1 SGHAT and CDR2 FQDESV (reference sequence). The CDR3 extends over 15 amino acids. V was pared by 5 bases and J by 0 bases, with 6 bases of the junction left unmatched. CDR3 in DNA: TGTGCCAGCAGCATACAGGGGTCTTTGAACACTGAAGCTTTCTTT. Its protein product is CASSIQGSLNTEAFF.

The V gene is TRBV18, the J gene TRBJ2-1; 9 nucleotides match TRBD1. Germline V gene data show CDR1 as KGHSH and CDR2 as LQKENI. CDR3 size: 17 residues. V lost 3 bases, J lost 6 bases, and 12 bases stayed unmatched. CDR3 bases: TGTGCCAGCTCACCGTTCGGTTACGGGACAGGGTTCAATGAGCAGTTCTTC. It yields the protein CASSPFGYGTGFNEQFF.

The V and J genes are TRBV27 and TRBJ2-3, with 14 bases identical to TRBD2. V lost 7 bases to trimming and J lost 9 bases; unmatched junction nucleotides: 18. Germline values: CDR1 MNHEY, CDR2 SMNVEV (reference sequence). There are 18 residues in the CDR3. In DNA form, the CDR3 reads TGTGCCAGCACCTACAAAATGGGACTAGCGGGAGCGATGGGCACGCAGTATTTT. Its translation: CASTYKMGLAGAMGTQYF.

This clone has more than one count but fewer than ten. This rearrangement joins TRBV11-2 to TRBJ2-7, with 7 nucleotides matching TRBD1. The CDR3 totals 13 residues. Germline loops: CDR1 SGHAT, CDR2 FQNNGV. The trim removed 3 bases at V and 6 bases at J, leaving 5 bases unmatched. CDR3 region: CASSFNRGSEQYF. Written as DNA, the CDR3 is TGTGCCAGCAGCTTCAACAGGGGTTCCGAGCAGTACTTC.

V gene TRBV5-1 combines with J gene TRBJ1-1, with a weak D call TRBD1 (6 bases). Germline V gives CDR1 SGHRS, CDR2 YFSETQ. V lost 4 bases and J lost 1, with 17 bases in between. CDR3 length: 16 residues. The CDR3 sequence is CASSPTPGRGNTEAFF. In nucleotides, the CDR3 is TGCGCCAGCAGCCCCACCCCAGGCAGGGGGAACACTGAAGCTTTCTTT.

This chain connects TRBV4-1 to TRBJ2-1; 12 nucleotides align to TRBD2. Per the germline V gene, CDR1 is MGHRA and CDR2 is YSYEKL. This CDR3 comprises 18 residues. V shed 0 bases, J shed 3 bases, and the junction held 6 bases outside the gene matches. CDR3 nucleotides: TGCGCCAGCAGCCAAGATAATCTAGCGGGGGGGCTCTACAATGAGCAGTTCTTC. Translating gives CASSQDNLAGGLYNEQFF.

The rearrangement links TRBV9 to TRBJ2-3; 8 positions agree with TRBD1. The junction had 9 bases not matched to a gene; V was cut back by 0 bases and J by 3 bases. Looked up from germline, CDR1 is SGDLS and CDR2 is YYNGEE. CDR3 length equals 17 residues. The CDR3 region has the DNA TGTGCCAGCAGCGTAGGGCGGACAGGGTTTGAGACAGATACGCAGTATTTT. This sequence encodes CASSVGRTGFETDTQYF.

This sequence joins TRBV7-3 and TRBJ2-1; D is perhaps TRBD1 (6 bases). The V and J ends lost 6 bases and 0 bases respectively, with 9 bases between them. The CDR3 consists of 14 residues. Germline V lookup: CDR1 SGHTA, CDR2 FQGTGA. CDR3 nucleotide sequence: TGTGCCAGCAGTAGGGGGAGCTCCTACAATGAGCAGTTCTTC. The encoded protein is CASSRGSSYNEQFF.

The rearrangement joins TRBV5-5 to TRBJ2-1; 9 positions match TRBD1. J gave up 15 bases and V 4 bases, and 17 bases lay outside the gene matches. The CDR3 spans 15 residues. CDR1 is SGHKS and CDR2 is YYEKEE in the germline V gene (reference sequence). The CDR3 nucleotides read TGTGCCAGCAGCCCGATGGGACAGGGATCCCGCCCCCGGTTCTTC. It is translated as CASSPMGQGSRPRFF.

The chain is built from TRBV19 and TRBJ1-3; D call uncertain. Germline V gene lookup returns CDR1 LNHDA and CDR2 SQIVND (reference sequence). This CDR3 has 13 amino acids. The ends were cut back, 10 bases at V and 4 bases at J, with 14 bases in the middle. The CDR3 protein is CATLTLAGNTIYF. The CDR3 nucleotides read TGTGCCACCCTTACTCTCGCAGGAAACACCATATATTTT.

This clone showed up just once. The chain links TRBV5-4 to TRBJ1-3; 9 bases match TRBD1. V shed 4 bases, J shed 3 bases, and the junction held 11 bases outside the gene matches. There are 17 residues in the CDR3. Germline V gives CDR1 SGHNT, CDR2 YYREEE (reference sequence). The CDR3 DNA reads as TGTGCCAGCAGCCAGAGCAGGACAGGGGTCGGTGGAAACACCATATATTTT. Protein sequence: CASSQSRTGVGGNTIYF.

The DNA of the CDR3 is TGTGCCAGCAGCTTAGAGTCGGTAGGCACAGATACGCAGTATTTT. Amino acid sequence: CASSLESVGTDTQYF. The chain employs TRBV7-9 and TRBJ2-3; D not certain. Germline assignment: CDR1 SEHNR and CDR2 FQNEAQ (reference sequence). V lost 1 base and J lost 1, with 9 bases in between. This CDR3 comprises 15 residues.

The CDR3 DNA sequence: TGTGCCAGCAGCCAAGGATCTCGGAGTTTTCTTAGCACAGATACGCAGTATTTT. It encodes CASSQGSRSFLSTDTQYF. The chain couples TRBV3-1 (or the pseudogene TRBV3-2) to TRBJ2-3, with D hard to call. CDR3 length equals 18 residues. The ends were cut back, 1 base at V and 0 bases at J, with 17 bases in the middle. CDR1 and CDR2 (germline): LGHDT, YNNKEL (reference sequence).

This rearrangement joins TRBV6-5 to TRBJ2-1; 10 nucleotides match TRBD2. V lost 4 bases, J lost 4 bases, and 4 bases stayed unmatched. CDR1 and CDR2 (germline): MNHEY, SVGAGI. This CDR3 contains 15 residues. The CDR3 loop reads CASSLVLAGYNEQFF. The CDR3 bases are TGTGCCAGCAGTTTAGTACTAGCGGGGTACAATGAGCAGTTCTTC.

The chain combines TRBV11-2 with TRBJ1-2; TRBD1 might be the D (5 bases). The CDR3 has 14 residues. V was clipped by 3 bases and J by 4 bases, with 12 bases between them. Germline CDR1 and CDR2: SGHAT and FQNNGV. The DNA of the CDR3 is TGTGCCAGCAGCTTTCTGGGGGGGAGCTATGGCTACACCTTC. Its translation: CASSFLGGSYGYTF.

This chain links TRBV5-1 with TRBJ2-6; TRBD1 matches at 11 bases. The junction had 11 bases not matched to a gene; V was cut back by 4 bases and J by 2 bases. The CDR3 length is 19 residues. CDR1 is SGHRS and CDR2 is YFSETQ in the germline V gene. In nucleotides, the CDR3 is TGCGCCAGCAGCACCGTTCCAAGGACAGGGGGCGCTGGGGCCAACGTCCTGACTTTC. Its protein product is CASSTVPRTGGAGANVLTF.

CDR3 loop: CASSYTGNQPQHF. As DNA, the CDR3 is TGTGCCAGTTCCTATACAGGGAATCAGCCCCAGCATTTT. This rearrangement joins TRBV19 to TRBJ1-5, with D perhaps TRBD1 (6 bases). Germline CDR1 and CDR2: LNHDA and SQIVND (reference sequence). The germline V and J ends were trimmed by 8 bases and 4 bases, with 12 bases remaining between them. This CDR3 comprises 13 residues.

V usage is TRBV10-3 and J usage is TRBJ2-1, with TRBD1 identical over 9 bases. The CDR3 runs 18 residues. Germline loops: CDR1 ENHRY, CDR2 SYGVKD. V lost 7 bases to trimming and J lost 5 bases; unmatched junction nucleotides: 18. The CDR3 region is CAITSQGASAPPDNEQFF. In DNA form, the CDR3 reads TGTGCCATCACTTCACAGGGGGCCTCCGCACCTCCGGACAATGAGCAGTTCTTC.

The chain uses TRBV5-1 and TRBJ2-3; the D is unclear. The CDR3 loop spans 15 amino acids. Germline assignment: CDR1 SGHRS and CDR2 YFSETQ. Deletions cut 0 bases from V and 0 bases from J, with 8 bases between. The CDR3 bases are TGCGCCAGCAGCTTGGCCGTTATTAGCACAGATACGCAGTATTTT. This sequence encodes CASSLAVISTDTQYF.